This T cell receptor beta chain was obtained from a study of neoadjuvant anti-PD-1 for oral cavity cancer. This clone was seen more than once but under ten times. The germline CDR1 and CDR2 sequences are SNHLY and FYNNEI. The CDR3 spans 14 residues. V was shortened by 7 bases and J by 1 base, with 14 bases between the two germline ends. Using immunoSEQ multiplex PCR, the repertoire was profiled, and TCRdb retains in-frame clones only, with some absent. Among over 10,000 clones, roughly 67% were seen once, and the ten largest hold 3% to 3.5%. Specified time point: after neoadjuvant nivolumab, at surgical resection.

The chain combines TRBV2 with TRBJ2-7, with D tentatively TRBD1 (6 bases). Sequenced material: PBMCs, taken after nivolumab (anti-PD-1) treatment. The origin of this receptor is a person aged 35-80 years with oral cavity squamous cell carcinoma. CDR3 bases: TGTGCCAGCAATTTCCAGGGGCCTTCCTACGAGCAGTACTTC. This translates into CASNFQGPSYEQYF.